A single sample gave rise to the 14 T cell receptor beta chains below, sequenced in a study of blood T cell repertoires in COVID-19. TCRdb's copy holds only in-frame clones and misses some; the assay was immunoSEQ multiplex PCR. Here the sample spans just under 150,000 clones, over 85% being singletons. The specimen was peripheral blood. The receptors shown here come from a human donor in a cohort sampled during active COVID-19.

This chain connects TRBV9 to TRBJ2-7, with 8 positions matching TRBD1. CDR1 and CDR2 from the germline V gene are SGDLS and YYNGEE. J gave up 2 bases and V 6 bases, and 4 bases lay outside the gene matches. The CDR3 consists of 13 residues. The CDR3 reads CASNPQGAYEQYF. The CDR3 nucleotides are TGTGCCAGCAACCCACAGGGGGCCTACGAGCAGTACTTC.

The chain has TRBV11-2 and TRBJ2-5; 9 bases agree with TRBD2. The junction had 4 bases not matched to a gene; V was cut back by 5 bases and J by 0 bases. Germline V gene lookup returns CDR1 SGHAT and CDR2 FQNNGV. The CDR3 runs to 15 residues. The CDR3 nucleotides read TGTGCCAGCAGCCGACTAGCGGTGTACCAAGAGACCCAGTACTTC. It is translated as CASSRLAVYQETQYF.

The chain is built from TRBV9 and TRBJ2-3; 8 nucleotides line up with TRBD2. CDR3 length: 16 residues. V shed 0 bases and J 6 bases; nucleotides not matched to a gene: 9. From germline, CDR1 is SGDLS and CDR2 YYNGEE. Here the CDR3 DNA reads TGTGCCAGCAGCGTAGGGACTCTCGGGGGGGCCGATACGCAGTATTTT. Encoded protein: CASSVGTLGGADTQYF.

The chain has TRBV19 and TRBJ2-7, with TRBD1 identical over 7 bases. Germline CDR1 reads LNHDA; CDR2 reads SQIVND (reference sequence). CDR3 size: 16 residues. V shed 5 bases and J 0 bases; nucleotides not matched to a gene: 10. This CDR3 reads CASSGILDRNSYEQYF. CDR3 bases: TGTGCCAGTAGTGGAATATTGGACAGGAACTCCTACGAGCAGTACTTC.

The chain has TRBV19 and TRBJ1-1, with 7 bases identical to TRBD1. The length of the CDR3 is 13 residues. The germline gives CDR1 LNHDA, CDR2 SQIVND (reference sequence). V lost 6 bases to trimming and J lost 1 base; unmatched junction nucleotides: 2. CDR3 loop: CASRNRGNTEAFF. Here the CDR3 DNA reads TGTGCCAGTAGAAACAGGGGGAACACTGAAGCTTTCTTT.

The chain employs TRBV12-3 or TRBV12-4 and TRBJ1-1; D is undetermined. V shed 6 bases and J shed 3 bases, with 11 bases lying between them. This CDR3 comprises 13 residues. The CDR3 loop reads CASSPPGYTEAFF. CDR3 bases: TGTGCCAGCAGCCCCCCCGGGTACACTGAAGCTTTCTTT.

V and J are TRBV6-2 or TRBV6-3 and TRBJ1-5, with a possible D match to TRBD1 (5 bases). V was shortened by 5 bases and J by 7 bases, with 30 bases between the two germline ends. The CDR3 sequence is 19 residues long. The germline CDR1 and CDR2 sequences are MNHEY and SVGEGT. The CDR3 protein is CASSDARRSERGNRQPQHF. DNA of the CDR3: TGTGCCAGCAGTGACGCCCGGCGGTCCGAAAGGGGTAATAGACAGCCCCAGCATTTT.

The chain recombines TRBV4-3 with TRBJ2-7; 7 nucleotides match TRBD1. After removal of 1 base from V and 2 bases from J, the junction contained 5 bases not matched to a gene. The CDR3 totals 15 residues. Germline values: CDR1 LGHNA, CDR2 YSLEER. The CDR3 region is CASSQVWDSTYEQYF. The CDR3 DNA reads TGCGCCAGCAGCCAAGTTTGGGACAGTACCTACGAGCAGTACTTC.

The gene calls are TRBV10-1 and TRBJ2-3; 11 bases are a match to TRBD2. This CDR3 spans 16 amino acids. Looked up from germline, CDR1 is WNHNN and CDR2 is SYGVQD (reference sequence). V lost 2 bases, J lost 4 bases, and 5 bases stayed unmatched. In nucleotides, the CDR3 is TGCGCCAGCAGTGAGGTTCTAGCGGGGGGAGCAGATACGCAGTATTTT. Translation: CASSEVLAGGADTQYF.

This chain connects TRBV5-5 to TRBJ1-6; 7 nucleotides agree with TRBD1. From germline, CDR1 is SGHKS and CDR2 YYEKEE (reference sequence). This CDR3 region has 15 residues. V lost 4 bases and J lost 2; bases outside the gene matches: 3. CDR3 protein: CASSRDSPYNSPLHF. As DNA, the CDR3 is TGTGCCAGCAGCCGGGACAGCCCCTATAATTCACCCCTCCACTTT.

This clone was seen once. The CDR3 is CAWSVQVSNQPQHF. The CDR3 DNA sequence: TGTGCCTGGAGTGTACAAGTGAGCAATCAGCCCCAGCATTTT. The V and J genes are TRBV30 and TRBJ1-5; D remains unclear. CDR3 size: 14 residues. Germline-derived CDR1 and CDR2 are GTSNPN and SVGIG (reference sequence). Trimming left V 0 bases short and J 1 base short, with 7 bases between.

This clone was observed at least ten times. The rearrangement joins TRBV24-1 to TRBJ2-5; possible D gene TRBD2, 6 bases. Germline V lookup: CDR1 KGHDR, CDR2 SFDVKD. Trimming took off 4 bases at V and 5 bases at J, with 16 bases between the two ends. The CDR3 totals 15 residues. CDR3: CATSDNAWGRETQYF. The CDR3 DNA sequence: TGTGCCACCAGTGACAACGCATGGGGGAGGGAGACCCAGTACTTC.

This sequence joins TRBV7-2 and TRBJ1-2, with D maybe TRBD1 (6 bases). Trimming removed 0 bases from V and 3 bases from J, with 11 bases in between. The CDR3 loop spans 15 amino acids. Germline V gives CDR1 SGHTA, CDR2 FQGNSA. The chain's CDR3 is CASSLAQGMYYGYTF. The DNA of the CDR3 is TGTGCCAGCAGCTTAGCGCAGGGGATGTACTATGGCTACACCTTC.

The CDR3 sequence: CASSAWDSSYEQYF. The CDR3 region has the DNA TGTGCCAGCAGCGCCTGGGACAGCTCCTACGAGCAGTACTTC. The rearrangement joins TRBV7-9 to TRBJ2-7, with 7 positions matching TRBD1. The J segment lost 0 bases and the V segment lost 5 bases, leaving 4 bases of the junction unmatched. The CDR3 consists of 14 residues. The germline V gene encodes CDR1 SEHNR and CDR2 FQNEAQ (reference sequence).